Sequencing of this T cell receptor beta chain was carried out in a study of T-cell reconstitution after alpha-beta-depleted transplantation in children. The length of the CDR3 is 14 residues. V lost 7 bases to trimming and J lost 4 bases, with 14 bases between them. Unique molecular identifiers were incorporated during preparation of the TCRbeta library. TCRdb processed the PCR reads anew with MiXCR; each CDR3 protein has one entry. The sample includes roughly 610,000 distinct CDR3 sequences, roughly 10% of them seen just once. This clonotype has more than one count but fewer than ten. The material was PBMCs from the stem cell graft donor, obtained from the stem cell graft. The chain recombines TRBV12-3 or TRBV12-4 with TRBJ1-3; D unresolved. The sequence was collected from a human donor who donated a stem cell graft to a child with acute myeloid leukemia. The DNA of the CDR3 is TGTGCCAGCACCTTTCCGACATTGGGAAACACCATATATTTT. Translated, it gives CASTFPTLGNTIYF.